Listed below are T cell receptor beta chains from one sample, sequenced in a study of tumor-infiltrating lymphocytes in localized non-small cell lung cancer. Using immunoSEQ multiplex PCR, the repertoire was profiled, and TCRdb retains in-frame clones only, with some absent. The sample lists fewer than 13,000 clones, approximately 64% occurring once. The sequencing input was lung tumor tissue. The receptors here all came from a human donor with non-small cell lung cancer. CDR3s include the opening cysteine and the closing phenylalanine or tryptophan. D genes are given only for firm matches. Clone size is stated in some rows and not others, as once, few, many or a class when expanded.

DNA: TGCGCCAGCAGTGAGACCCCCAGGGGGGGGCGACAGCCCCAGCATTTT
CDR3: CASSETPRGGRQPQHF
D: TRBD1
size: NA
J: TRBJ1-5
V: TRBV10-1

DNA: TGTGCCAGTAGTAAACGGACAGGGGGAAGGGGGTATAGCAATCAGCCCCAGCATTTT
CDR3: CASSKRTGGRGYSNQPQHF
D: TRBD1
size: NA
J: TRBJ1-5
V: TRBV19

DNA: TGTGCCAGCAGCTTATCCCCAGGGGCATGGTACGAGCAGTACTTC
CDR3: CASSLSPGAWYEQYF
D: NA
size: medium-sized
J: TRBJ2-7
V: TRBV7-2

DNA: TGTGCCAGCAGCTTCGGGGGGCTCGGGGAGCAGTACTTC
CDR3: CASSFGGLGEQYF
D: NA
size: NA
J: TRBJ2-7
V: TRBV7-9

DNA: TGTGCCAGCTCAGGGGCCCGGACCGGCAGCGGGGGGGCTAGCTCCTACAATGAGCAGTTCTTC
CDR3: CASSGARTGSGGASSYNEQFF
D: TRBD2
size: NA
J: TRBJ2-1
V: TRBV18

DNA: TGTGCCAGCAGTGAAGCCTCGAGCCAGTCGGGCTATGGCTACACCTTC
CDR3: CASSEASSQSGYGYTF
D: NA
size: few
J: TRBJ1-2
V: TRBV6-1

DNA: TGTGCCAGCAGTCCATCGGAGGGGTTTTCCGAGCAGTACTTC
CDR3: CASSPSEGFSEQYF
D: NA
size: NA
J: TRBJ2-7
V: TRBV6-5

DNA: TGTGCCAGCAGCCTACGAGGCGTTCACTACGAGCAGTACTTC
CDR3: CASSLRGVHYEQYF
D: NA
size: NA
J: TRBJ2-7
V: TRBV7-2

DNA: TGCGCCAGCAGTGAAGCGGATACGCAGTATTTT
CDR3: CASSEADTQYF
D: NA
size: NA
J: TRBJ2-3
V: TRBV10-2

DNA: TGTGCCAGTAGTATAGACCCTAGCTCCTACGAGCAGTACTTC
CDR3: CASSIDPSSYEQYF
D: NA
size: NA
J: TRBJ2-7
V: TRBV19

DNA: TGTGCCAGCAGCCCAGGACAGTCCACAGATACGCAGTATTTT
CDR3: CASSPGQSTDTQYF
D: NA
size: NA
J: TRBJ2-3
V: TRBV5-4

DNA: TGTGCCAGCAGTTTATCGGGACAGGCTCAAGAGACCCAGTACTTC
CDR3: CASSLSGQAQETQYF
D: TRBD1
size: NA
J: TRBJ2-5
V: TRBV27

DNA: TGCGCCAGCAGCCAAGATTTACGCGCAGGGGGCACAGATACGCAGTATTTT
CDR3: CASSQDLRAGGTDTQYF
D: NA
size: NA
J: TRBJ2-3
V: TRBV4-1

DNA: TGTGCCTGGAGTGTACTTGGCAGGTGGGGCGAAAGCTCCTACGAGCAGTACTTC
CDR3: CAWSVLGRWGESSYEQYF
D: NA
size: NA
J: TRBJ2-7
V: TRBV30

DNA: TGTGCCAGCAGCTTCAAAGGGGGCGTCTACGAGCAGTACTTC
CDR3: CASSFKGGVYEQYF
D: TRBD1
size: NA
J: TRBJ2-7
V: TRBV7-9

DNA: TGCGCCAGCAGCGTAGCAGGGGGTGGGGGTTACGAGCAGTACTTC
CDR3: CASSVAGGGGYEQYF
D: TRBD1
size: once
J: TRBJ2-7
V: TRBV5-1

DNA: TGTGCCAGCAGTGAAGCGGTCTTCGTTCAGGGGGTTCTACGTGGCTACACCTTC
CDR3: CASSEAVFVQGVLRGYTF
D: TRBD1
size: few
J: TRBJ1-2
V: TRBV6-1